This is a list of T cell receptor beta chains from one sample in a study of cytomegalovirus exposure and HLA in healthy donors. This table comes from immunoSEQ multiplex PCR, and its TCRdb copy is limited to in-frame clones, with some not included. Counted here are 150,000 to 200,000 clones, 87% occurring once; the ten biggest clones make up approximately 0.98%. The sample comprised PBMCs. The receptors stem from a boy aged 2 to 10 in good health and CMV-seronegative. Both conserved end residues are part of each CDR3. A D gene is named only where the DNA matches it firmly. Clone size is shown for a subset of rows, as once, few, many or a class of expanded clone.

d_call	clone_size	j_call	v_call	cdr3_nt	cdr3_aa
TRBD1	NA	TRBJ1-1	TRBV5-6	TGTGCCAGCAGCGGGGGACAGGGAAACACTGAAGCTTTCTTT	CASSGGQGNTEAFF
NA	few	TRBJ1-1	TRBV28	TGTGCCAGCAGTTCGGACAAAGCTTTCTTT	CASSSDKAFF
TRBD2	few	TRBJ2-7	TRBV6-1	TGTGCCAGCAGTGACCCGCCGACAAGCGGGGTCTACGAGCAGTACTTC	CASSDPPTSGVYEQYF
TRBD2	NA	TRBJ2-7	TRBV4-1	TGCGCCAGCAGCCGTAGCGGGGGGGAATCCTACGAGCAGTACTTC	CASSRSGGESYEQYF
NA	once	TRBJ2-7	TRBV21-1	TGTGCCAGCAGCAACACCCCCCCGGGACTAGCGGGGGCTTACGAGCAGTACTTC	CASSNTPPGLAGAYEQYF
NA	NA	TRBJ1-3	TRBV7-8	TGTGCCAGCAGCTTTAGCACAGGCCATGTAGACACCATATATTTT	CASSFSTGHVDTIYF
TRBD1	NA	TRBJ1-2	TRBV6-6	TGTGCCAGCAGTTATCAGGGACAGGGGCCCTATGGCTACACCTTC	CASSYQGQGPYGYTF
NA	NA	TRBJ1-3	TRBV6-5	TGTGCAGCCCCCGAGGGAAGAAACACCATATATTTT	CAAPEGRNTIYF
NA	NA	TRBJ2-3	TRBV9	TGTGCCAGCAGCGTTAAGAGCGGGAGCACAGATACGCAGTATTTT	CASSVKSGSTDTQYF
NA	NA	TRBJ2-5	TRBV6-5	TGTGCCAGCAGTCCTGGGCTGCTAACCCAAGAGACCCAGTACTTC	CASSPGLLTQETQYF
NA	NA	TRBJ1-2	TRBV6-1	TGTGCCAGCAGTGAAGCTGGGGGGGGCTACACCTTC	CASSEAGGGYTF
TRBD2	NA	TRBJ2-3	TRBV9	TGTGCCAGCAGCGACGGACTAGCAGCTAGCACAGATACGCAGTATTTT	CASSDGLAASTDTQYF
TRBD1	NA	TRBJ1-1	TRBV28	TGTGCCAGCAGTTACCTACAGGGGGCCGGGACTGAAGCTTTCTTT	CASSYLQGAGTEAFF
NA	NA	TRBJ2-1	TRBV30	TGTGCCTGGATAAGGATGGGCGAGCAGTTCTTC	CAWIRMGEQFF
NA	NA	TRBJ2-7	TRBV4-1	TGCGCCAGCAGCCAAGAGGGAGACCGCTACGAGCAGTACTTC	CASSQEGDRYEQYF
TRBD2	NA	TRBJ2-7	TRBV30	TGTGCCTGGAGTGTACGGGGGGTTCTGGGGGAGCAGTACTTC	CAWSVRGVLGEQYF
NA	NA	TRBJ2-3	TRBV27	TGTGCCAGCAGTCCCCTGGCTGCTGGGGGCTCGACAGATACGCAGTATTTT	CASSPLAAGGSTDTQYF
TRBD1	NA	TRBJ1-6	TRBV4-2	TGTGCCAGCAGCCAAGAGGGTGGACAGGGGTCCTTACCCCTCCACTTT	CASSQEGGQGSLPLHF
TRBD1	NA	TRBJ1-4	TRBV5-8	TGTGCCAGCAGCCGGAGCGTGGGACAGGGAGGCGAAAAACTGTTTTTT	CASSRSVGQGGEKLFF
NA	NA	TRBJ1-2	TRBV9	TGTGCCAGCAGTACTAGAGGACTAAACTATGGCTACACCTTC	CASSTRGLNYGYTF
TRBD1	NA	TRBJ2-7	TRBV5-1	TGCGCCAGCAGCTTGAACCGGGACAGGGGGTCCTACGAGCAGTACTTC	CASSLNRDRGSYEQYF
NA	NA	TRBJ1-6	TRBV28	TGTGCCAGCAGCCCGGCATCGGGGGGTTCACCCCTCCACTTT	CASSPASGGSPLHF
NA	NA	TRBJ2-1	TRBV6-4	TGTGCCAGCAGCCGAACAGGGGACTATGAGCAGTTCTTC	CASSRTGDYEQFF
NA	few	TRBJ1-1	TRBV5-4	TGTGCCAGCAGCTTGTCTGGAAGGGGGAACACTGAAGCTTTCTTT	CASSLSGRGNTEAFF
NA	NA	TRBJ1-2	TRBV30	TGTGCCTGGAGGGGCGGGGAGTATGGCTACACCTTC	CAWRGGEYGYTF
TRBD1	NA	TRBJ2-7	TRBV6-1	TGTGCCAGCAGTTGGACAGGAGCCTACGAGCAGTACTTC	CASSWTGAYEQYF
NA	once	TRBJ2-2	TRBV18	TGTGCCAGCTCACCAAAGGGTTCGGACAGAGGCAGGGGGGAGCTGTTTTTT	CASSPKGSDRGRGELFF
NA	NA	TRBJ2-7	TRBV5-1	TGCGCCAGCAGCTTGGGCCTAAACCACGAGCAGTACTTC	CASSLGLNHEQYF
TRBD2	NA	TRBJ2-7	TRBV11-2	TGTGCCAGCGGGAGGGAACGGTCCTACGAGCAGTACTTC	CASGRERSYEQYF
TRBD1	NA	TRBJ2-7	TRBV19	TGTGCCAGTAGTAGAGACAGGGGCGGCTACGAGCAGTACTTC	CASSRDRGGYEQYF
NA	NA	TRBJ1-1	TRBV14	TGTGCCAGCAGCCAGCAAGTACAGCTGAACACTGAAGCTTTCTTT	CASSQQVQLNTEAFF
NA	NA	TRBJ1-3	TRBV19	TGTGCCAGTACCCCCGAGTCTGGAAACACCATATATTTT	CASTPESGNTIYF
TRBD1	NA	TRBJ1-2	TRBV28	TGTGCCAGCAGCAGCCGGACAGGGTCCGGTTTCGAAGGCTACACCTTC	CASSSRTGSGFEGYTF
TRBD2	NA	TRBJ2-5	TRBV29-1	TGCAGCGCCCCGGCGGGGGAGGCTTGGGGGACCCAGTACTTC	CSAPAGEAWGTQYF
TRBD2	NA	TRBJ2-2	TRBV5-1	TGCGCCAGCGAAGACGGGGGGACGCCCGGGGAGCTGTTTTTT	CASEDGGTPGELFF
NA	NA	TRBJ2-7	TRBV25-1	TGTGCCAGCAGTGACCGGGGATACCCCTACGAGCAGTACTTC	CASSDRGYPYEQYF
NA	NA	TRBJ2-1	TRBV28	TGTGCCAGCAGTGTCCCGGACTTTGAGCAGTTCTTC	CASSVPDFEQFF
TRBD2	once	TRBJ2-3	TRBV7-6	TGTGCCAGCAGCAAGAATATTGGCGGGAGGGGTTTCACAGATACGCAGTATTTT	CASSKNIGGRGFTDTQYF
TRBD1	NA	TRBJ1-5	TRBV28	TGTGCCAGCAGCACCTCGGGACAGGGTGACAGTCAGCCCCAGCATTTT	CASSTSGQGDSQPQHF
NA	NA	TRBJ2-7	TRBV6-1	TGTGCCAGCACAAATATGGGGCCGTACGAGCAGTACTTC	CASTNMGPYEQYF
NA	once	TRBJ1-3	TRBV25-1	TGTGCCAGCAGTGAATTGAGACAGGTAAGCGGCTCTGGAAACACCATATATTTT	CASSELRQVSGSGNTIYF
NA	NA	TRBJ1-5	TRBV19	TGTGCCACCCTCGGACAGATCAATCAGCCCCAGCATTTT	CATLGQINQPQHF
TRBD2	NA	TRBJ2-1	TRBV20-1	TGCAGTGCTAGCAAGCGGGGGACTACCTTCTTC	CSASKRGTTFF
NA	NA	TRBJ2-5	TRBV18	TGTGCCAGCTCACCAGCGGTTCCCAACAAACAGTACTTC	CASSPAVPNKQYF
NA	NA	TRBJ1-2	TRBV5-1	TGCGCCAGCAGCTTAAACAGGGCCTCATCCTATGGCTACACCTTC	CASSLNRASSYGYTF
TRBD2	NA	TRBJ2-1	TRBV13	TGTGCCAGCACCCTGAGCGGGAGATACAATGAGCAGTTCTTC	CASTLSGRYNEQFF
NA	NA	TRBJ2-3	TRBV7-2	TGTGCCAGCTTGAGGGGGATCTCCCCCACAGATACGCAGTATTTT	CASLRGISPTDTQYF